This is a list of T cell receptor beta chains from one sample in a study of T cell responses to AZD1222 COVID-19 vaccine. The data were produced by immunoSEQ multiplex PCR, yet TCRdb's version contains in-frame clones alone and is incomplete. The repertoire consists of approximately 130,000 clones, with 65% to 90% occurring once and the leading ten covering roughly a quarter. The material was peripheral blood, obtained 28 days after the second AZD1222 dose. Source of these receptors: an adult who received the AZD1222 COVID-19 vaccine. The CDR3 runs from the conserved cysteine through the conserved F or W. A D gene is named only where the DNA matches it firmly. Rows give clone size only sometimes, using once, few, many, or a class for an expanded clone.

J: TRBJ2-7
V: TRBV2
size: .
D: .
DNA: TGTGCCAGCAGTGAAGCGCTTATACAGATCAAGCAGTACTTC
CDR3: CASSEALIQIKQYF

J: TRBJ1-1
V: TRBV7-9
size: .
D: .
DNA: TGTGCCAGCAGCTTAGCGCGTAGGGGGGTGAACACTGAAGCTTTCTTT
CDR3: CASSLARRGVNTEAFF

J: TRBJ2-1
V: TRBV12-5
size: .
D: .
DNA: TGTGCTAGTGGACCTACGACCGATGAGCAGTTCTTC
CDR3: CASGPTTDEQFF

J: TRBJ2-3
V: TRBV4-3
size: few
D: TRBD2
DNA: TGCGCCAGCAGCCCTGCGAATTCCGCGCGGGGGGGAGCAGATACGCAGTATTTT
CDR3: CASSPANSARGGADTQYF

J: TRBJ1-2
V: TRBV5-8
size: few
D: TRBD1
DNA: TGTGCCAGCAGCCGGAAGGGACAGGGCTATGGCTACACCTTC
CDR3: CASSRKGQGYGYTF

J: TRBJ2-7
V: TRBV10-1
size: .
D: TRBD1
DNA: TGCGCCAGCAGTGGGGGGCAGACAGGGGGCTCCTACGAGCAGTACTTC
CDR3: CASSGGQTGGSYEQYF

J: TRBJ1-2
V: TRBV9
size: .
D: .
DNA: TGTGCCAGCAGCGCTCTCGGGGGGAGAAGTAAGAACTATGGCTACACCTTC
CDR3: CASSALGGRSKNYGYTF

J: TRBJ2-5
V: TRBV14
size: .
D: TRBD2
DNA: TGTGCCAGCAGCCGCCTCGGGGGGGCTAAGACCCAGTACTTC
CDR3: CASSRLGGAKTQYF

J: TRBJ1-6
V: TRBV9
size: .
D: .
DNA: TGTGCCAGCAGCCCGCCGGACACTGGTCTGCCCCTCCACTTT
CDR3: CASSPPDTGLPLHF

J: TRBJ2-1
V: TRBV7-9
size: few
D: TRBD1
DNA: TGTGCCAACGGACAGGGGGCACACAATGAGCAGTTCTTC
CDR3: CANGQGAHNEQFF

J: TRBJ1-2
V: TRBV28
size: .
D: .
DNA: TGTGCCAGCAGTCCCCGGGTCTATGGCTACACCTTC
CDR3: CASSPRVYGYTF

J: TRBJ1-1
V: TRBV3-1/TRBV3-2
size: .
D: .
DNA: TGTGCCAGCAGCACTCTCACTGAAGCTTTCTTT
CDR3: CASSTLTEAFF

J: TRBJ1-1
V: TRBV7-8
size: .
D: .
DNA: TGTGCCAGCAGCTTACCTCGGGACCCTGAAGCTTTCTTT
CDR3: CASSLPRDPEAFF

J: TRBJ1-4
V: TRBV5-1
size: .
D: .
DNA: TGCGCCAGCAGCTTAGGCAGCTCAACTAATGAAAAACTGTTTTTT
CDR3: CASSLGSSTNEKLFF

J: TRBJ1-5
V: TRBV6-5
size: .
D: .
DNA: TGTGCCAGCACCCCCTTGGGGAGTGATCAGCCCCAGCATTTT
CDR3: CASTPLGSDQPQHF

J: TRBJ2-2
V: TRBV30
size: few
D: TRBD2
DNA: TGTGCCTGGACGGGGGGCGGGGAGCTGTTTTTT
CDR3: CAWTGGGELFF

J: TRBJ2-7
V: TRBV7-4
size: .
D: .
DNA: TGTGCCAGCAGCTTAACCAATGACGGAGCATACGAGCAGTACTTC
CDR3: CASSLTNDGAYEQYF

J: TRBJ1-3
V: TRBV7-9
size: .
D: .
DNA: TGTGCCAGCAGCCTTATCGGGGGCTGGGAAACTTCTGGAAACACCATATATTTT
CDR3: CASSLIGGWETSGNTIYF

J: TRBJ1-2
V: TRBV18
size: .
D: TRBD1
DNA: TGTGCCAGCTCACCGGGGACAGGTGGTAATGGCTACACCTTC
CDR3: CASSPGTGGNGYTF

J: TRBJ1-4
V: TRBV28
size: .
D: .
DNA: TGTGCCAGCAGTGGACAAGGGGCTGGAGATGAAAAACTGTTTTTT
CDR3: CASSGQGAGDEKLFF

J: TRBJ2-7
V: TRBV21-1
size: once
D: .
DNA: TGTGCCAGCAGCCCGCCCATAGGGGGCTCCTACGAGCAGTACTTC
CDR3: CASSPPIGGSYEQYF

J: TRBJ1-4
V: TRBV18
size: .
D: .
DNA: TGTGCCAGCTCCCCACGTAATGAAAAACTGTTTTTT
CDR3: CASSPRNEKLFF

J: TRBJ2-1
V: TRBV7-9
size: .
D: TRBD2
DNA: TGTGCCAGCAGCTTAGAGAGGCTAGCGGGTTACAATGAGCAGTTCTTC
CDR3: CASSLERLAGYNEQFF

J: TRBJ1-2
V: TRBV20-1
size: .
D: .
DNA: TGCAGTGCTAAGGGGGACTATGGCTACACCTTC
CDR3: CSAKGDYGYTF

J: TRBJ1-4
V: TRBV3-1/TRBV3-2
size: .
D: .
DNA: TGTGCCAGCAGCCAGCGCGGATTTAATGAAAAACTGTTTTTT
CDR3: CASSQRGFNEKLFF

J: TRBJ1-3
V: TRBV2
size: .
D: .
DNA: TGTGCCAGCAGTGAAAGGTGGCAGGCGAGTTCTGGAAACACCATATATTTT
CDR3: CASSERWQASSGNTIYF

J: TRBJ1-6
V: TRBV10-2
size: once
D: .
DNA: TGCGCCAGCAGGGACGGGACACTTACTTTTAATTCACCCCTCCACTTT
CDR3: CASRDGTLTFNSPLHF

J: TRBJ1-2
V: TRBV3-1/TRBV3-2
size: .
D: TRBD1
DNA: TGTGCCAGCAGCCAATTGACAGGGGACAATGGCTACACCTTC
CDR3: CASSQLTGDNGYTF

J: TRBJ1-5
V: TRBV2
size: once
D: .
DNA: TGTGCCAGCAGAGGGGTTTGGAATCAGCCCCAGCATTTT
CDR3: CASRGVWNQPQHF

J: TRBJ1-1
V: TRBV10-3
size: .
D: .
DNA: TGTGCCATCAGTGCCTGGACTGAAGCTTTCTTT
CDR3: CAISAWTEAFF

J: TRBJ2-7
V: TRBV18
size: .
D: .
DNA: TGTGCCAGCTCACCAGGGGCCCCCTACGAGCAGTACTTC
CDR3: CASSPGAPYEQYF

J: TRBJ1-4
V: TRBV10-3
size: .
D: .
DNA: TGTGCCATCAGTGAGTCAGGAGGTGAAAAACTGTTTTTT
CDR3: CAISESGGEKLFF

J: TRBJ2-6
V: TRBV4-1
size: .
D: .
DNA: TGCGCCAGCTCTAGGTTAGATCTGATTCATTCTGGGGCCAACGTCCTGACTTTC
CDR3: CASSRLDLIHSGANVLTF

J: TRBJ1-5
V: TRBV29-1
size: .
D: .
DNA: TGCAGCGTAGGATGGGGGGAAATCAATCAGCCCCAGCATTTT
CDR3: CSVGWGEINQPQHF

J: TRBJ2-3
V: TRBV5-1
size: .
D: .
DNA: TGCGCCACCACCCCAGGGGGGGGGCTGACAGATACGCAGTATTTT
CDR3: CATTPGGGLTDTQYF

J: TRBJ2-3
V: TRBV6-6
size: .
D: .
DNA: TGTGCCAGCAGCCGAAGTCAGGGGGGGGCAAATACGCAGTATTTT
CDR3: CASSRSQGGANTQYF

J: TRBJ2-3
V: TRBV7-9
size: .
D: .
DNA: TGTGCCAGCTCGACCCGGGACTCAGATACGCAGTATTTT
CDR3: CASSTRDSDTQYF

J: TRBJ2-7
V: TRBV11-2
size: .
D: .
DNA: TGTGCCAGCAGCTTAGGGAGCTTACTCCTCCAGTACTTC
CDR3: CASSLGSLLLQYF

J: TRBJ1-1
V: TRBV5-5
size: .
D: TRBD1
DNA: TGTGCCAGCAGCTTACAGGGGGAAGAGAACACTGAAGCTTTCTTT
CDR3: CASSLQGEENTEAFF

J: TRBJ1-5
V: TRBV27
size: once
D: .
DNA: TGTGCCAGCGCCGACATTGGACGCAATCAGCCCCAGCATTTT
CDR3: CASADIGRNQPQHF

J: TRBJ2-7
V: TRBV6-5
size: .
D: .
DNA: TGTGCCAGCAGCCTTCAGGGCCAGCAGTACTTC
CDR3: CASSLQGQQYF

J: TRBJ1-1
V: TRBV5-5
size: .
D: .
DNA: TGTGCCAGCAGCTCCACCACCGGGACACTTGCCACTGAAGCTTTCTTT
CDR3: CASSSTTGTLATEAFF

J: TRBJ1-1
V: TRBV6-5
size: .
D: .
DNA: TGTGCCGCGTTAGCTGGAGGGAACACTGAAGCTTTCTTT
CDR3: CAALAGGNTEAFF

J: TRBJ2-7
V: TRBV6-5
size: .
D: .
DNA: TGTGCCAGCAGTTACCGGGACGGTAGTGGCGAGCAGTACTTC
CDR3: CASSYRDGSGEQYF

J: TRBJ1-5
V: TRBV6-1
size: .
D: TRBD1
DNA: TGTGCCAGCAGTGAATGGGTTCGGGACAGAGATCAGCCCCAGCATTTT
CDR3: CASSEWVRDRDQPQHF

J: TRBJ1-1
V: TRBV6-2/TRBV6-3
size: .
D: .
DNA: TGTGCCAGCAGTTACGATCTTGGGGGTTCCCCTGAAGCTTTCTTT
CDR3: CASSYDLGGSPEAFF

J: TRBJ1-4
V: TRBV19
size: .
D: TRBD1
DNA: TGTGCCAGTAGTCCGGGACAGGACCCTGGGGAAAAACTGTTTTTT
CDR3: CASSPGQDPGEKLFF

J: TRBJ1-2
V: TRBV28
size: .
D: .
DNA: TGTGCCAGCAGTTATATGTGGCAGGGATTTAGGGACACCTTC
CDR3: CASSYMWQGFRDTF

J: TRBJ1-2
V: TRBV7-6
size: .
D: .
DNA: TGTGCCAGCAGCTTGGGAGGGTACGGCTACACCTTC
CDR3: CASSLGGYGYTF

J: TRBJ1-4
V: TRBV21-1
size: once
D: .
DNA: TGTGCCAGCAGCAACCGAAGGGGCCCGCCGGGAGTTGAGTTT
CDR3: CASSNRRGPPGVEF

J: TRBJ2-7
V: TRBV7-9
size: once
D: TRBD1
DNA: TGTGCCAGCAGCTCCCGGGACAGGAACTACGAGCAGTACTTC
CDR3: CASSSRDRNYEQYF

J: TRBJ1-4
V: TRBV20-1
size: .
D: .
DNA: TGCAGTGCTCTTTTTGAAAAACTGTTTTTT
CDR3: CSALFEKLFF

J: TRBJ2-7
V: TRBV28
size: .
D: .
DNA: TGTGCCAGCAGCTGGGGGGGGACAAGTTCTAGGGAGCAGTACTTC
CDR3: CASSWGGTSSREQYF

J: TRBJ2-3
V: TRBV7-8
size: .
D: .
DNA: TGTGCCAGCAGCTTAGCTCGGGTGGCGGCCCCCCTGGATACGCAGTATTTT
CDR3: CASSLARVAAPLDTQYF

J: TRBJ2-7
V: TRBV18
size: .
D: TRBD1
DNA: TGTGCCAGCTCACCGCAGGGACAGAGATCCTACGAGCAGTACTTC
CDR3: CASSPQGQRSYEQYF

J: TRBJ2-1
V: TRBV6-2/TRBV6-3
size: .
D: .
DNA: TGTGCCAGCAGCCGCCTCGCGTACAATGAGCAGTTCTTC
CDR3: CASSRLAYNEQFF

J: TRBJ1-1
V: TRBV7-8
size: .
D: TRBD1
DNA: TGTGCCAGCAGCTTAGGACAGGGCTACACTGAAGCTTTCTTT
CDR3: CASSLGQGYTEAFF

J: TRBJ1-2
V: TRBV11-2
size: .
D: TRBD1
DNA: TGTGCCAGCAGCCACAGAGGATTTTGGGACAGGGGCGGCTATGGCTACACCTTC
CDR3: CASSHRGFWDRGGYGYTF

J: TRBJ2-1
V: TRBV11-2
size: .
D: .
DNA: TGTGCCAGCAGCTTAAGAAGCCAGATCGCCTACAATGAGCAGTTCTTC
CDR3: CASSLRSQIAYNEQFF